A single sample is the source of the 25 T cell receptor beta chains below, sequenced in a study of T cell responses to AZD1222 COVID-19 vaccine. Assay: immunoSEQ multiplex PCR; the TCRdb copy retains only in-frame clones and omits some. The sample gives some 150,000 clones, about 87% of which show up once; roughly 16% is in the top ten. The source material was peripheral blood, sampled on day 0 of AZD1222 vaccination. Receptor source: an adult in good health.

The chain has TRBV28 and TRBJ1-5; 7 bases map to TRBD1. CDR1 and CDR2 from the germline V gene are MDHEN and SYDVKM. V dropped 8 bases and J dropped 4; count of bases not matched to a gene: 17. This CDR3 contains 17 residues. DNA of the CDR3: TGTGCCAGCCTGGGAGACAGGGAGAGAGTAACGAATCAGCCCCAGCATTTT. Translating it yields CASLGDRERVTNQPQHF.

Only a few counts were recorded for this clone. This chain joins TRBV6-5 and TRBJ1-1; D unresolved. Germline lookup yields CDR1 MNHEY and CDR2 SVGAGI. The CDR3 runs to 15 residues. Between the trimmed V and J ends, which lost 9 bases and 1 base, there was a span of 18 bases. DNA of the CDR3: TGTGCCAGTAATGACGGAGGGATCAGGAACACTGAAGCTTTCTTT. Residues: CASNDGGIRNTEAFF.

The CDR3 sequence is CAVTPGQGYEQYF. The CDR3 DNA reads TGTGCCGTTACCCCGGGACAGGGCTACGAGCAGTACTTC. This rearrangement joins TRBV10-3 to TRBJ2-7; 9 nucleotides line up with TRBD1. Germline V gene sequence: CDR1 ENHRY, CDR2 SYGVKD. V shed 11 bases and J 3 bases; nucleotides not matched to a gene: 8. This CDR3 has 13 amino acids.

The rearrangement uses TRBV13 and TRBJ1-3, with 9 bases identical to TRBD1. CDR1 PRHDT and CDR2 FYEKMQ come from the germline V gene (reference sequence). CDR3 size: 17 residues. The V segment lost 4 bases and the J segment 0 bases; nucleotides outside the gene matches: 7. CDR3 loop: CASSSYRGPSSGNTIYF. CDR3 nucleotide sequence: TGTGCCAGCAGCTCATACAGGGGGCCTAGCTCTGGAAACACCATATATTTT. The entire variable domain, with the rest obtained from reference TRBV13 and TRBJ1-3, is as follows: AAGVIQSPRHLIKEKRETATLKCYPIPRHDTVYWYQQGPGQDPQFLISFYEKMQSDKGSIPDRFSAQQFSDYHSELNMSSLELGDSALYFCASSSYRGPSSGNTIYFGEGSWLTVV.

The V and J genes are TRBV19 and TRBJ1-1; TRBD1 agrees at 7 bases. Germline V gene lookup returns CDR1 LNHDA and CDR2 SQIVND (reference sequence). V lost 3 bases to trimming and J lost 1 base; unmatched junction nucleotides: 8. The CDR3 contains 16 residues. CDR3 in DNA: TGTGCCAGTAGTATGTATTCAGGGGGTCGGAACACTGAAGCTTTCTTT. Protein product: CASSMYSGGRNTEAFF.

The rearrangement uses TRBV9 and TRBJ1-1; 8 nucleotides line up with TRBD1. CDR1 is SGDLS, CDR2 YYNGEE, per germline. V trimming: 9 bases; J trimming: 5 bases; junction bases outside the gene matches: 12. The CDR3 is 14 residues long. The CDR3 reads CATGQGPLGTEAFF. As DNA, the CDR3 is TGTGCCACCGGACAGGGACCTCTTGGGACTGAAGCTTTCTTT.

This clone is a singleton in its sample. The chain employs TRBV7-9 and TRBJ2-1; TRBD1 agrees at 7 bases. CDR1 SEHNR and CDR2 FQNEAQ come from the germline V gene (reference sequence). Trimming cost V 2 bases and J 1 base; bases outside gene matches: 8. CDR3 size: 17 residues. The CDR3 coding sequence is TGTGCCAGCAGCTTAACGTCAGGGACAGTATCCTACAATGAGCAGTTCTTC. Residues: CASSLTSGTVSYNEQFF. Using reference TRBV7-9 and TRBJ2-1 for the parts outside the CDR3, the full variable domain is DTGVSQNPRHKITKRGQNVTFRCDPISEHNRLYWYRQTLGQGPEFLTYFQNEAQLEKSRLLSDRFSAERPKGSFSTLEIQRTEQGDSAMYLCASSLTSGTVSYNEQFFGPGTRLTVL.

CDR3 bases: TGTGCCAGCAGTTATCCGAGCTCCTACAATGAGCAGTTCTTC. As protein: CASSYPSSYNEQFF. The rearrangement links TRBV6-2 or TRBV6-3 to TRBJ2-1; no clear D gene. This CDR3 comprises 14 residues. CDR1 is MNHEY, CDR2 SVGEGT, per germline. V gave up 3 bases and J gave up 0 bases, with 6 bases separating them.

The chain has TRBV7-2 and TRBJ1-4; maybe TRBD1 (5 bases). Germline CDR1 SGHTA, CDR2 FQGNSA. The V and J ends lost 1 base and 14 bases respectively, with 14 bases between them. This CDR3 is 13 amino acids long. CDR3: CASSLDPAGGLFF. CDR3 nucleotides: TGTGCCAGCAGCTTAGATCCGGCCGGGGGGCTGTTTTTT.

This clone was counted a few times. This chain links TRBV5-1 with TRBJ2-1, with D tentatively TRBD1 (6 bases). The CDR3 is 12 residues long. V lost 3 bases to trimming and J lost 10 bases, with 11 bases between them. Germline CDR1 reads SGHRS; CDR2 reads YFSETQ. The CDR3 coding sequence is TGCGCCAGCAGCTCCCAGGGGAGAGAGCAGTTCTTC. This sequence encodes CASSSQGREQFF.

V gene TRBV11-2 combines with J gene TRBJ2-2; no definite D call. The V and J ends lost 3 bases and 4 bases respectively, with 9 bases between them. This CDR3 has 14 residues. CDR1 and CDR2 (germline): SGHAT, FQNNGV. The DNA of the CDR3 is TGTGCCAGCAGCTTGCCTACCCGCACCGGGGAGCTGTTTTTT. Translated: CASSLPTRTGELFF.

The V call is TRBV6-5, the J call TRBJ2-7; 9 bases fit TRBD1. This CDR3 contains 14 residues. After removal of 8 bases from V and 3 bases from J, the junction contained 8 bases not matched to a gene. Germline lookup yields CDR1 MNHEY and CDR2 SVGAGI. The CDR3 reads CASVRDRAGYEQYF. As DNA, the CDR3 is TGTGCCAGCGTAAGGGACAGGGCTGGCTACGAGCAGTACTTC.

The V and J genes are TRBV5-8 and TRBJ1-1, with 10 bases aligning to TRBD1. The CDR3 extends over 16 amino acids. The V segment lost 2 bases and the J segment 4 bases; nucleotides outside the gene matches: 8. Germline assignment: CDR1 SGHTS and CDR2 YDEGEE. CDR3 in amino acids: CASSLTGTGVGTEAFF. The CDR3 DNA reads TGTGCCAGCAGCTTAACCGGGACAGGGGTCGGCACTGAAGCTTTCTTT. Supplemented by reference TRBV5-8 and TRBJ1-1, the full variable domain reads EAGVTQSPTHLIKTRGQQATLRCSPISGHTSVYWYQQALGLGLQFLLWYDEGEERNRGNFPPRFSGRQFPNYSSELNVNALELEDSALYLCASSLTGTGVGTEAFFGQGTRLTVV.

The rearrangement links TRBV5-4 to TRBJ1-4; 9 bases match TRBD1. The V gene's germline CDR1 is SGHNT and CDR2 YYREEE (reference sequence). Losses at the gene ends were 4 bases for V and 7 bases for J; bases not matched to a gene: 8. The CDR3 runs 15 residues. The CDR3 nucleotides read TGTGCCAGCAGCAAGGGACAGGGCGGGATTGAAAAACTGTTTTTT. It specifies CASSKGQGGIEKLFF. The whole variable domain, remainder taken from reference TRBV5-4 and TRBJ1-4, is ETGVTQSPTHLIKTRGQQVTLRCSSQSGHNTVSWYQQALGQGPQFIFQYYREEENGRGNFPPRFSGLQFPNYSSELNVNALELDDSALYLCASSKGQGGIEKLFFGSGTQLSVL.

This chain uses TRBV3-1 (or the pseudogene TRBV3-2) with TRBJ2-2; D gene uncertain. This CDR3 region has 13 residues. V was trimmed by 1 base and J by 6 bases, leaving 6 bases between them. Germline loops: CDR1 LGHDT, CDR2 YNNKEL (reference sequence). The DNA of the CDR3 is TGTGCCAGCAGCCAAGGAAACCCCGGGGAGCTGTTTTTT. It encodes CASSQGNPGELFF.

V gene TRBV20-1 combines with J gene TRBJ1-6, with no clear D. Looked up from germline, CDR1 is DFQATT and CDR2 is SNEGSKA (reference sequence). CDR3 size: 11 residues. The germline V and J ends were trimmed by 6 bases and 8 bases, with 8 bases remaining between them. This chain's CDR3 is CSARHDSPLHF. CDR3 DNA sequence: TGCAGTGCCCGACACGATTCACCCCTCCACTTT.

The chain joins TRBV2 to TRBJ1-2; no firm D call. The CDR3 spans 14 residues. Trimming removed 2 bases at V and 4 bases at J, with 11 bases between. In germline, CDR1 is SNHLY, CDR2 FYNNEI. This CDR3 reads CASSESSLSYGYTF. The DNA of the CDR3 is TGTGCCAGCAGTGAATCTTCCCTATCCTATGGCTACACCTTC.

Notes on this clone: One end of the junction fails to match germline, which may point to a read error. The chain couples TRBV27 to TRBJ1-5; D is perhaps TRBD1 (6 bases). The CDR3 contains 14 residues. Germline V gene data show CDR1 as MNHEY and CDR2 as SMNVEV (reference sequence). CDR3 bases: TGTGCCAGCAGTAATACAGGGAGCAGTCAGCCCCAGCATTTT. Protein product: CASSNTGSSQPQHF.

A single count supports this clone. This rearrangement joins TRBV7-3 to TRBJ1-2, with unresolved D. Germline CDR1 and CDR2: SGHTA and FQGTGA. V lost 0 bases, J lost 7 bases, and 9 bases lay in between. The CDR3 totals 13 residues. CDR3 in amino acids: CASSLTPEGGYTF. The DNA of the CDR3 is TGTGCCAGCAGCTTAACGCCGGAGGGTGGCTACACCTTC.

V usage is TRBV5-1 and J usage is TRBJ2-7; possibly TRBD1 or TRBD2 for D (5 bases each). The CDR3 contains 13 residues. With 3 bases removed from V and 0 bases from J, the gap between germline ends came to 7 bases. The germline V gene has CDR1 SGHRS and CDR2 YFSETQ. The CDR3 sequence is CASSWDGSYEQYF. In nucleotides, the CDR3 is TGCGCCAGCAGCTGGGACGGCTCCTACGAGCAGTACTTC.

This chain uses TRBV7-9 with TRBJ2-2; 8 bases are a match to TRBD1. Germline V CDR1 and CDR2: SEHNR, FQNEAQ (reference sequence). The CDR3 sequence is 17 residues long. The junction had 11 bases not matched to a gene; V was cut back by 4 bases and J by 4 bases. CDR3 amino acids: CASSSIRITGGTGELFF. The CDR3, as DNA: TGTGCCAGCAGCTCCATTCGGATCACAGGGGGCACCGGGGAGCTGTTTTTT.

V gene TRBV7-3 combines with J gene TRBJ2-7; 12 positions agree with TRBD2. This CDR3 has 16 residues. With 1 base clipped from V and 6 bases from J, the junction kept 7 bases outside the gene matches. Germline V gene sequence: CDR1 SGHTA, CDR2 FQGTGA. The CDR3 sequence is CASSLMGTSGSSEQYF. The CDR3 DNA follows: TGTGCCAGCAGCTTAATGGGGACTAGCGGGTCTTCCGAGCAGTACTTC.

The rearrangement uses TRBV29-1 and TRBJ2-6; D is uncertain. This CDR3 contains 11 residues. V was pared by 6 bases and J by 7 bases, with 7 bases between. Germline-derived CDR1 and CDR2 are SQVTM and ANQGSEA. In DNA form, the CDR3 reads TGCAGCGTCGTGGTAGCCAACGTCCTGACTTTC. Protein sequence: CSVVVANVLTF.

This clone was found a few times. The chain recombines TRBV4-1 with TRBJ2-7, with D possibly being TRBD2 (6 bases). This CDR3 contains 14 residues. Trimming took off 3 bases at V and 1 base at J, with 10 bases between the two ends. The germline V gene has CDR1 MGHRA and CDR2 YSYEKL. The DNA of the CDR3 is TGCGCCAGCAGCCAGCGGGGTTTTTCCTACGAGCAGTACTTC. Protein sequence: CASSQRGFSYEQYF.

J is TRBJ2-3 and V is TRBV7-2; 10 bases map to TRBD2. CDR3 length: 17 residues. Germline loops: CDR1 SGHTA, CDR2 FQGNSA. The ends lost 5 bases at V and 2 bases at J; junction bases unmatched: 10. CDR3 nucleotide sequence: TGTGCCAGCAGCCTCCATGTAGCGGGGGGAATCACAGATACGCAGTATTTT. This sequence encodes CASSLHVAGGITDTQYF. The full variable domain, completed using reference TRBV7-2 and TRBJ2-3, is GAGVSQSPSNKVTEKGKDVELRCDPISGHTALYWYRQSLGQGLEFLIYFQGNSAPDKSGLPSDRFSAERTGGSVSTLTIQRTQQEDSAVYLCASSLHVAGGITDTQYFGPGTRLTVL.